These 16 T cell receptor beta chains were all obtained from the same sample, sequenced in a study of tumor-infiltrating lymphocytes in primary liver carcinoma. With a constant-region primer, TCR beta cDNA was made from 450 to 650 ng of total RNA. Slightly modified ARM-PCR, run as three nested multiplex PCR rounds, produced the TCR beta libraries. The two initial PCR rounds, around 11 cycles each, used TRBV1-TRBV30 forward and C-beta reverse primers. In TCRdb, the multiplex PCR reads were re-called with MiXCR into one record per CDR3 protein. The repertoire includes approximately 120,000 distinct CDR3 sequences, under 65% of them detected once, and less than 10% sits in the top ten. Joint extraction of RNA and DNA used about 17-32 mg of bulk tissue that was unsorted. The source material was liver tumor tissue from sampling region 3. The sample's subset: tumor region T3, left-lateral pole. The origin of the receptors is a woman aged 55-70 years with primary liver carcinoma and hepatitis B virus infection.

The chain uses TRBV2 and TRBJ2-3, with D perhaps matching TRBD2 (6 bases). V dropped 2 bases and J dropped 1 base, with 13 bases sitting between them. Germline loops: CDR1 SNHLY, CDR2 FYNNEI. CDR3 length: 16 residues. CDR3 in amino acids: CASSETLATRTDTQYF. DNA of the CDR3: TGTGCCAGCAGTGAAACGCTAGCGACCCGCACAGATACGCAGTATTTT.

Concerning this clonotype itself: Germline and junction disagree at one end, which may indicate a read error. The chain is built from TRBV11-2 and TRBJ2-7; D may be TRBD1 or TRBD2 (5 bases each). Germline V gene lookup returns CDR1 SGHAT and CDR2 FQNNGV. The CDR3 extends over 15 amino acids. CDR3: CACSLGGDGVHEQYF. CDR3 coding DNA: TGTGCCTGCAGCTTAGGTGGGGACGGGGTCCACGAGCAGTACTTC.

About this clonotype itself: One junction end does not reproduce the germline sequence, and a read error may be involved. The chain joins TRBV29-1 to TRBJ2-7; 7 nucleotides line up with TRBD2. Germline CDR1 and CDR2: SQVTM and ANQGSEA. The CDR3 runs to 13 residues. In nucleotides, the CDR3 is TGCAGCGTTGGGACTAGAGGACCGCACGAGCTGTACTTC. Translating gives CSVGTRGPHELYF.

Concerning this clonotype itself: The final CDR3 position lacks the conserved phenylalanine or tryptophan, pointing to a likely read error. The rearrangement joins TRBV5-6 to TRBJ2-3; D is undetermined. Trimming cost V 2 bases and J 6 bases, with 13 bases left between them. The CDR3 consists of 14 residues. Germline V lookup: CDR1 SGHDT, CDR2 YYEEEE. The CDR3 bases are TGTGCCAGCAGCTTAAGGGCAGGTGTGGATACGCAGTATTTA. It encodes CASSLRAGVDTQYL.

As for this clonotype: A read error may account for a junction end that differs from germline. CDR3 residues: CASSLGLASADTQYF. Written as DNA, the CDR3 is TGTGCCAGCAGCCTGGGACTAGCCAGCGCAGATACACAGTATTTT. The rearrangement joins TRBV11-3 to TRBJ2-3, with 9 bases matching TRBD2. The CDR3 covers 15 residues. Germline V lookup: CDR1 SGHNT, CDR2 YENEEA. The whole variable domain, remainder taken from reference TRBV11-3 and TRBJ2-3, is EAGVVQSPRYKIIEKKQPVAFWCNPISGHNTLYWYLQNLGQGPELLIRYENEEAVDDSQLPKDRFSAERLKGVDSTLKIQPAELGDSAVYLCASSLGLASADTQYFGPGTRLTVL.

This clonotype has at least ten counts. The V call is TRBV12-3 or TRBV12-4, the J call TRBJ2-1; 7 nucleotides line up with TRBD2. The CDR3 is 16 amino acids. The J segment lost 2 bases and the V segment lost 6 bases, leaving 10 bases of the junction unmatched. The CDR3 DNA follows: TGTGCCAGCAGAGAGGGAGGGCGGGTAGCCTACAATGAGCAGTTCTTC. Translated, it gives CASREGGRVAYNEQFF.

This clonotype is a singleton in its sample. The chain couples TRBV12-3 or TRBV12-4 to TRBJ1-1; D is possibly TRBD1 (5 bases). The CDR3 contains 13 residues. Trimming took off 7 bases at V and 4 bases at J, with 13 bases between the two ends. In DNA form, the CDR3 reads TGTGCCAGCAATTCGGGGCCTATCACTGAAGCTTTCTTT. This sequence encodes CASNSGPITEAFF.

Points on this clonotype: A single base separates this from a much larger clone, so it may be a read error. The rearrangement joins TRBV5-6 to TRBJ2-5; 7 nucleotides match TRBD1. CDR3 length: 13 residues. CDR1 is SGHDT and CDR2 is YYEEEE in the germline V gene. This chain's CDR3 is CTSSVDRLETQYF. For the CDR3, the DNA is TGTACCAGCAGCGTGGACAGGTTAGAGACCCAGTACTTC.

A word on this clonotype: A much larger clone lies one base from this, so it may be a read error. The rearrangement joins TRBV28 to TRBJ1-2; possible D gene TRBD1, 6 bases. Germline V lookup: CDR1 MDHEN, CDR2 SYDVKM. The CDR3 has 14 residues. This CDR3 is CAGSFGSGQHGYTF. CDR3 coding DNA: TGTGCCGGCAGTTTCGGTTCGGGACAACATGGCTACACCTTC.

About this clonotype itself: One end of the junction varies from germline; a read error may be responsible. The chain combines TRBV12-3 or TRBV12-4 with TRBJ1-1; unclear D gene. The CDR3 sequence is 14 residues long. DNA for the CDR3: TGTGCCAGCACCTCGGACTGTCTGAACACTGAGGCTTTCTTT. This encodes CASTSDCLNTEAFF.

Ten or more counts support this clonotype. The rearrangement joins TRBV6-5 to TRBJ2-2, with a weak D call TRBD1 (5 bases). Germline loops: CDR1 MNHEY, CDR2 SVGAGI. The CDR3 is 14 amino acids. With 0 bases removed from V and 6 bases from J, the gap between germline ends came to 8 bases. The CDR3: CASSYSQGPGELFF. DNA of the CDR3: TGTGCCAGCAGTTACTCGCAGGGTCCCGGGGAGCTGTTTTTT.

This clonotype was seen at least ten times. This chain links TRBV12-3 or TRBV12-4 with TRBJ2-7, with TRBD1 identical over 8 bases. The V and J ends lost 5 bases and 6 bases, in that order; junction bases with no gene match: 9. CDR3 length equals 14 residues. The CDR3 coding sequence is TGTGCCAGCAGTCGGAGGACAGGGAGTGGCGAGCAGTACTTC. It encodes CASSRRTGSGEQYF.

With regard to this clonotype: The final CDR3 position lacks the conserved phenylalanine or tryptophan, pointing to a likely read error. The V gene is TRBV2, the J gene TRBJ2-5, with D possibly matching TRBD2 (5 bases). Germline CDR1 is SNHLY and CDR2 is FYNNEI. Trimming took 4 bases from V and 5 from J, leaving 8 bases between them. The CDR3 extends over 12 amino acids. The DNA for the CDR3 is TGTGCCAGCAGTGCGAGAGGGGAGACCCAGTACTCC. Amino acids: CASSARGETQYS.

As regards this clonotype: One junction end disagrees with the germline gene, perhaps due to a read error. The V gene is TRBV5-1, the J gene TRBJ1-1; 9 bases line up with TRBD1. The length of the CDR3 is 14 residues. CDR1 and CDR2 from the germline V gene are SGHRS and YFSETQ. The chain's CDR3 is CASSWGTGNIEAFF. As DNA, the CDR3 is TGCGCCAGCAGCTGGGGGACAGGGAACATTGAAGCTTTCTTT.

This clonotype was observed at least ten times. The chain couples TRBV6-5 to TRBJ2-1, with TRBD2 matching over 7 bases. Losses at the gene ends were 6 bases for V and 4 bases for J; bases not matched to a gene: 6. The CDR3 length is 14 residues. Germline V gene data show CDR1 as MNHEY and CDR2 as SVGAGI. The CDR3 region has the DNA TGTGCCAGCAGCCGCAGCGGGATATACAATGAGCAGTTCTTC. Amino acids: CASSRSGIYNEQFF.

This clonotype occurred once. One end of the junction is discordant with germline, which a read error may explain. This CDR3 reads CASSSRQDPYNEQFF. DNA for the CDR3: TGTGCCAGCAGCTCGCGGCAGGACCCCTACAATGAACAGTTCTTC. The chain links TRBV5-5 to TRBJ2-1; D gene unclear. From germline, CDR1 is SGHKS and CDR2 YYEKEE (reference sequence). This CDR3 is built from 15 residues.